This T cell receptor (beta chain) was sequenced during a study of blood T cell repertoires in COVID-19. Overall study context: Acute and convalescent COVID-19 specimens originated in the United States, Italy and Spain. Sources were T cells, B-cell-depleted T cells, or PBMCs; the material itself was cDNA or gDNA.

CDR3 length: 12 residues. The germline V gene encodes CDR1 ENHRY and CDR2 SYGVKD. Trimming shortened V by 11 bases and J by 4 bases, and 14 bases separated the two germline ends. The repertoire was sequenced with immunoSEQ multiplex PCR; TCRdb's copy has only in-frame clones and lacks some. This table has a few hundred thousand clones, around 86% appearing once. Participants' reported clinical history set cohort assignment. Recovery among Cohort 3 donors was established by two negative PCRs, clearance, or symptom resolution. Sequencing was carried out using PBMCs or T cells enriched from blood (not recorded which). V and J are TRBV10-3 and TRBJ1-2; possibly TRBD1 for D (5 bases). This TCR derives from a woman in her forties or fifties who had recovered from COVID-19. CDR3 amino acids: CAADDSLYGYTF. CDR3 in DNA: TGTGCCGCCGACGACAGCCTCTATGGCTACACCTTC.